The 30 T cell receptor beta chains given below trace back to one sample, sequenced in a study of graft-versus-host responses after intestinal transplantation. No antigen is known for these receptors. Produced via immunoSEQ multiplex PCR; TCRdb's table is partial and in-frame only. Among about 96,000 clones listed, 80% to 95% were seen once. Source: unstimulated CD4+ T cells sorted from spleen or lymph node cells, taken before intestinal transplant. Receptors were obtained from a human donor who received an intestinal transplant.

The chain combines TRBV14 with TRBJ2-7; D is perhaps TRBD1 (6 bases). V lost 5 bases, J lost 2 bases, and 16 bases lay in between. CDR1 and CDR2 from the germline V gene are SGHDN and FVKESK. This CDR3 comprises 15 residues. As DNA, the CDR3 is TGTGCCAGCAGCTCTCGTACGGGACACCCCTACGAGCAGTACTTC. Amino acid sequence: CASSSRTGHPYEQYF.

The CDR3 loop reads CSHSPGGTDTQYF. CDR3 nucleotide sequence: TGCAGCCACTCGCCGGGAGGCACAGATACGCAGTATTTT. The rearrangement joins TRBV29-1 to TRBJ2-3, with D possibly being TRBD2 (6 bases). Trimming took off 8 bases at V and 1 base at J, with 13 bases between the two ends. The germline gives CDR1 SQVTM, CDR2 ANQGSEA. This CDR3 comprises 13 residues.

This sequence joins TRBV5-6 and TRBJ2-7, with TRBD1 identical over 7 bases. This CDR3 comprises 14 residues. Germline loops: CDR1 SGHDT, CDR2 YYEEEE. The ends lost 0 bases at V and 3 bases at J; junction bases unmatched: 3. The CDR3 DNA sequence: TGTGCCAGCAGCTTGGGGGACAGCGACTACGAGCAGTACTTC. This translates into CASSLGDSDYEQYF. Looking up the rest from reference TRBV5-6 and TRBJ2-7 gives the full variable domain: DAGVTQSPTHLIKTRGQQVTLRCSPKSGHDTVSWYQQALGQGPQFIFQYYEEEERQRGNFPDRFSGHQFPNYSSELNVNALLLGDSALYLCASSLGDSDYEQYFGPGTRLTVT.

The chain recombines TRBV2 with TRBJ2-1; TRBD2 matches 12 bases. This CDR3 is built from 14 residues. Germline assignment: CDR1 SNHLY and CDR2 FYNNEI. V lost 6 bases, J lost 6 bases, and 3 bases stayed unmatched. This CDR3 reads CASRLAGGPNEQFF. DNA of the CDR3: TGTGCCAGCAGACTAGCGGGGGGCCCCAATGAGCAGTTCTTC.

The J gene is TRBJ2-5, the V gene TRBV5-1; D might be TRBD2 (6 bases). The CDR3 covers 15 residues. Per germline, CDR1 SGHRS and CDR2 YFSETQ. Deletions cut 0 bases from V and 4 bases from J, with 13 bases between. In DNA form, the CDR3 reads TGCGCCAGCAGCTTGGGCGCGGGGCTTGGAGAGACCCAGTACTTC. The encoded protein is CASSLGAGLGETQYF.

The chain recombines TRBV11-2 with TRBJ2-5; 8 bases are shared with TRBD2. The CDR3 runs to 15 residues. The germline CDR1 and CDR2 sequences are SGHAT and FQNNGV. V shed 0 bases and J 4 bases; nucleotides not matched to a gene: 4. The CDR3 DNA follows: TGTGCCAGCAGCTTAGATCGGGGGGGGCTAGAGACCCAGTACTTC. This gives the protein CASSLDRGGLETQYF.

V is TRBV5-1 and J is TRBJ2-5, with D unclear. The V end was cut by 0 bases, the J end by 6 bases, with 6 bases between. This CDR3 has 12 amino acids. Germline loops: CDR1 SGHRS, CDR2 YFSETQ. CDR3 sequence: CASSLGVKTQYF. The CDR3 coding sequence is TGCGCCAGCAGCTTGGGCGTAAAGACCCAGTACTTC.

The J gene is TRBJ1-1, the V gene TRBV6-4, with a weak D call TRBD1 (5 bases). CDR3 length equals 13 residues. The germline V gene has CDR1 MRHNA and CDR2 SNTAGT. V lost 5 bases, J lost 0 bases, and 7 bases lay in between. CDR3: CASSLGVNTEAFF. CDR3 coding DNA: TGTGCCAGCAGTCTAGGGGTGAACACTGAAGCTTTCTTT.

The chain employs TRBV9 and TRBJ2-3, with D possibly matching TRBD2 (6 bases). This CDR3 has 17 amino acids. V lost 4 bases, J lost 4 bases, and 22 bases lay in between. Germline CDR1 and CDR2: SGDLS and YYNGEE. The CDR3 protein is CASSLTLRTSGPDTQYF. CDR3 DNA sequence: TGTGCCAGCAGCTTGACCCTCCGAACAAGCGGGCCAGATACGCAGTATTTT.

Note on this clone: Other DNA sequences in the same sample also yield this CDR3. This chain joins TRBV5-1 and TRBJ2-3; D gene unclear. CDR1 is SGHRS and CDR2 is YFSETQ in the germline V gene. The V and J ends lost 0 bases and 0 bases respectively, with 5 bases between them. The CDR3 contains 14 residues. Written as DNA, the CDR3 is TGCGCCAGCAGCTTGGTGACTAGCACAGATACGCAGTATTTT. Translation: CASSLVTSTDTQYF.

The chain carries TRBV11-2 and TRBJ1-1; tentative D call: TRBD1 (5 bases). The CDR3 loop spans 15 amino acids. From germline, CDR1 is SGHAT and CDR2 FQNNGV. V was shortened by 1 base and J by 7 bases, with 16 bases between the two germline ends. CDR3 sequence (DNA): TGTGCCAGCAGCTTAGCTAGGGGTGGAACTTTTGAAGCTTTCTTT. Amino acids: CASSLARGGTFEAFF. The entire variable domain, with the rest obtained from reference TRBV11-2 and TRBJ1-1, is as follows: EAGVAQSPRYKIIEKRQSVAFWCNPISGHATLYWYQQILGQGPKLLIQFQNNGVVDDSQLPKDRFSAERLKGVDSTLKIQPAKLEDSAVYLCASSLARGGTFEAFFGQGTRLTVV.

The chain uses TRBV7-2 and TRBJ1-3; D not certain. CDR1 is SGHTA and CDR2 is FQGNSA in the germline V gene. The ends were cut back, 3 bases at V and 3 bases at J, with 9 bases in the middle. The CDR3 runs to 14 residues. The CDR3 sequence is CASSLGNDGNTIYF. The CDR3 DNA sequence: TGTGCCAGCAGCTTGGGCAACGATGGAAACACCATATATTTT.

The gene calls are TRBV10-1 and TRBJ2-1; TRBD2 aligns across 14 bases. The CDR3 sequence is 15 residues long. Germline CDR1 and CDR2: WNHNN and SYGVQD (reference sequence). Trimming removed 6 bases from V and 7 bases from J; junction bases left unmatched: 5. The CDR3, as DNA: TGCGCCAGCAGCGCCGGGACTAGCGGGAGTAATGAGCAGTTCTTC. Encoded protein: CASSAGTSGSNEQFF.

The V gene is TRBV5-5, the J gene TRBJ1-1; D is unclear. V lost 4 bases, J lost 0 bases, and 7 bases lay in between. Looked up from germline, CDR1 is SGHKS and CDR2 is YYEKEE (reference sequence). CDR3 length: 13 residues. This chain's CDR3 is CASSGTVNTEAFF. CDR3 nucleotides: TGTGCCAGCAGCGGAACAGTGAACACTGAAGCTTTCTTT. Full variable domain (missing parts from reference TRBV5-5 and TRBJ1-1): DAGVTQSPTHLIKTRGQQVTLRCSPISGHKSVSWYQQVLGQGPQFIFQYYEKEERGRGNFPDRFSARQFPNYSSELNVNALLLGDSALYLCASSGTVNTEAFFGQGTRLTVV.

Worth noting for this clone: Different DNA sequences within this sample yield the same CDR3. The chain combines TRBV6-5 with TRBJ2-1, with D uncertain. Trimming left V 2 bases short and J 4 bases short, with 9 bases between. Looked up from germline, CDR1 is MNHEY and CDR2 is SVGAGI. The CDR3 length is 14 residues. In DNA form, the CDR3 reads TGTGCCAGCAGTTACCCGGGTTCGTACAATGAGCAGTTCTTC. Residues: CASSYPGSYNEQFF.

The chain combines TRBV7-2 with TRBJ1-2; TRBD1 might be the D (5 bases). With 5 bases removed from V and 4 bases from J, the gap between germline ends came to 8 bases. Germline loops: CDR1 SGHTA, CDR2 FQGNSA. The CDR3 consists of 12 residues. The DNA of the CDR3 is TGTGCCAGCAGCCCGACAGCCTATGGCTACACCTTC. This translates into CASSPTAYGYTF.

This chain uses TRBV7-2 with TRBJ2-3; D is unclear. V was pared by 4 bases and J by 10 bases, with 12 bases between. Germline assignment: CDR1 SGHTA and CDR2 FQGNSA. The CDR3 has 12 residues. Here the CDR3 DNA reads TGTGCCAGCAGCTCTGCGACCCGGGCGCAGTATTTT. This gives the protein CASSSATRAQYF.

The CDR3 reads CASSLGEDRALPNSPLHF. The CDR3 nucleotides read TGCGCCAGCAGCTTGGGCGAAGACAGGGCTTTACCCAATTCACCCCTCCACTTT. This rearrangement joins TRBV5-1 to TRBJ1-6; 7 bases fit TRBD1. The germline V gene encodes CDR1 SGHRS and CDR2 YFSETQ. The CDR3 runs 18 residues. V was clipped by 0 bases and J by 7 bases; unmatched bases: 13.

The chain employs TRBV4-2 and TRBJ2-4; 10 bases line up with TRBD2. V was clipped by 4 bases and J by 8 bases; unmatched bases: 11. This CDR3 spans 16 amino acids. The germline V gene encodes CDR1 LGHNA and CDR2 YNFKEQ. CDR3 sequence: CASSPNPSGGGDIQYF. As DNA, the CDR3 is TGTGCCAGCAGCCCCAATCCTAGCGGGGGTGGCGACATTCAGTACTTC.

The chain is built from TRBV6-5 and TRBJ1-6, with a tentative D call TRBD1 (6 bases). The CDR3 contains 15 residues. Germline V gene sequence: CDR1 MNHEY, CDR2 SVGAGI. With 6 bases removed from V and 4 bases from J, the gap between germline ends came to 13 bases. CDR3 sequence: CASSPGQTYNSPLHF. CDR3 DNA sequence: TGTGCCAGCAGCCCCGGACAGACGTATAATTCACCCCTCCACTTT.

The rearrangement links TRBV6-5 to TRBJ1-3, with D possibly matching TRBD1 (6 bases). Trimming took off 8 bases at V and 2 bases at J, with 16 bases between the two ends. CDR1 MNHEY and CDR2 SVGAGI come from the germline V gene. The CDR3 is 15 amino acids. CDR3 nucleotide sequence: TGTGCCAGCTCCAGAGGGGGGGGGCCTGGAAACACCATATATTTT. It is translated as CASSRGGGPGNTIYF.

This clone was seen once. V usage is TRBV19 and J usage is TRBJ2-3, with 12 bases lining up with TRBD2. Unmatched junction bases numbered 5, after V lost 8 bases and J lost 2 bases. The CDR3 length is 15 residues. The germline CDR1 and CDR2 sequences are LNHDA and SQIVND (reference sequence). Here the CDR3 reads CASALAGGTTDTQYF. DNA of the CDR3: TGTGCCAGTGCACTAGCGGGAGGAACCACAGATACGCAGTATTTT.

The sample holds one count of this clone. The junction differs from germline at one of its ends, possibly a read error. V is TRBV30 and J is TRBJ2-5; D ambiguous. The CDR3 runs 13 residues. Germline CDR1 and CDR2: GTSNPN and SVGIG (reference sequence). The CDR3: CAWSVLTQGTQYF. In nucleotides, the CDR3 is TGTGCCTGGAGTGTACTAACTCAAGGGACCCAGTACTTC. Variable domain in full (rest from reference TRBV30 and TRBJ2-5): SQTIHQWPATLVQPVGSPLSLECTVEGTSNPNLYWYRQAAGRGLQLLFYSVGIGQISSEVPQNLSASRPQDRQFILSSKKLLLSDSGFYLCAWSVLTQGTQYFGPGTRLLVL.

J is TRBJ1-1 and V is TRBV2; weak D call: TRBD1 (6 bases). CDR1 and CDR2 (germline): SNHLY, FYNNEI. Trimming stripped 7 bases from V and 1 base from J, with 10 bases between. The CDR3 has 13 amino acids. The DNA for the CDR3 is TGTGCCAGCAAAGGACAGCCGAACACTGAAGCTTTCTTT. It specifies CASKGQPNTEAFF.

The rearrangement joins TRBV29-1 to TRBJ1-2; D perhaps matches TRBD1 (6 bases). Trimming removed 2 bases from V and 3 bases from J, with 16 bases in between. Germline V gene lookup returns CDR1 SQVTM and CDR2 ANQGSEA. The CDR3 contains 15 residues. The CDR3 DNA follows: TGCAGCGTTGAAAGGAGGGGGGGCGCGGACTATGGCTACACCTTC. Protein: CSVERRGGADYGYTF.

The chain links TRBV28 to TRBJ2-7, with D possibly TRBD1 on 6 matching bases. V was shortened by 2 bases and J by 6 bases, with 11 bases between the two germline ends. The germline gives CDR1 MDHEN, CDR2 SYDVKM. This CDR3 region has 13 residues. CDR3 in amino acids: CASSLGQPREQYF. The CDR3 nucleotides are TGTGCCAGCAGTTTAGGACAGCCCCGCGAGCAGTACTTC.

The chain recombines TRBV12-5 with TRBJ2-7; no reliable D call. V lost 6 bases to trimming and J lost 4 bases, with 22 bases between them. The CDR3 is made up of 16 amino acids. In germline, CDR1 is LGHNT, CDR2 FRNRAP. In DNA, the CDR3 is TGTGCTAGTGGAAACCGCCGTGGGTCGATGACATACGAGCAGTACTTC. This sequence encodes CASGNRRGSMTYEQYF.

The chain carries TRBV5-1 and TRBJ2-5; 7 nucleotides line up with TRBD1. The V segment lost 4 bases and the J segment 3 bases; nucleotides outside the gene matches: 3. Germline CDR1 and CDR2: SGHRS and YFSETQ. The CDR3 contains 13 residues. The CDR3 is CASSKDREETQYF. The CDR3 bases are TGCGCCAGCAGCAAAGACAGGGAAGAGACCCAGTACTTC.

The V gene is TRBV14, the J gene TRBJ2-1; tentative D call: TRBD2 (5 bases). This CDR3 region has 12 residues. Trimming cost V 2 bases and J 9 bases, with 8 bases left between them. Germline CDR1 and CDR2: SGHDN and FVKESK. CDR3 in amino acids: CASSQRGLEQFF. The DNA of the CDR3 is TGTGCCAGCAGCCAAAGAGGGCTTGAGCAGTTCTTC.

This chain uses TRBV2 with TRBJ2-5; TRBD2 matches 14 bases. V lost 4 bases and J lost 2; bases outside the gene matches: 3. The CDR3 sequence is 16 residues long. The V gene's germline CDR1 is SNHLY and CDR2 FYNNEI. CDR3 nucleotides: TGTGCCAGCAGTGGGACTAGCGGGGGGCCACAAGAGACCCAGTACTTC. Its translation is CASSGTSGGPQETQYF.